Given below is one TCR beta chain in context. Germline V gene data show CDR1 as SGHTA and CDR2 as FQGNSA. Trimming cost V 3 bases and J 4 bases; bases outside gene matches: 8. This CDR3 comprises 16 residues. Some clones are missing from TCRdb's copy, which holds only in-frame ones; the method was immunoSEQ multiplex PCR. The sample has a few million clones; more than 80% are singletons. This record belongs to a study of shared clonotypes between healthy human individuals. The V and J genes are TRBV7-2 and TRBJ2-2, with TRBD1 matching 7 bases. The sequence was collected from a man aged 18 to 29 in good health. Some clones in this sample may be carry-over from other donors' samples. Source material: naive CD4+ T cells from PBMCs. Indicated subset: CD45RA+ positively selected. DNA for the CDR3: TGTGCCAGCAGCTTGTTCCGCAGGGGGAGCACCGGGGAGCTGTTTTTT. Protein product: CASSLFRRGSTGELFF.